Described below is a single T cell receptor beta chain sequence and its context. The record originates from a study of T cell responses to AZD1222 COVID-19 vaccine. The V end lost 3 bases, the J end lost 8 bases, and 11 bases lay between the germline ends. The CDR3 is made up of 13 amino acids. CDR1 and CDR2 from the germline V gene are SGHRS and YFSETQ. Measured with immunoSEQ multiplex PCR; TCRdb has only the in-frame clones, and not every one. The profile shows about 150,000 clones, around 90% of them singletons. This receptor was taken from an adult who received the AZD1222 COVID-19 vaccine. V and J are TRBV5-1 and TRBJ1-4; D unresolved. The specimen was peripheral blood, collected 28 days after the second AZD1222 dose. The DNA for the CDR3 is TGCGCCAGCAGCTCGCTTTCCGGGGAAAAACTGTTTTTT. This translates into CASSSLSGEKLFF. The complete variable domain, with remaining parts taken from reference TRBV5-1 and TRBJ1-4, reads KAGVTQTPRYLIKTRGQQVTLSCSPISGHRSVSWYQQTPGQGLQFLFEYFSETQRNKGNFPGRFSGRQFSNSRSEMNVSTLELGDSALYLCASSSLSGEKLFFGSGTQLSVL.